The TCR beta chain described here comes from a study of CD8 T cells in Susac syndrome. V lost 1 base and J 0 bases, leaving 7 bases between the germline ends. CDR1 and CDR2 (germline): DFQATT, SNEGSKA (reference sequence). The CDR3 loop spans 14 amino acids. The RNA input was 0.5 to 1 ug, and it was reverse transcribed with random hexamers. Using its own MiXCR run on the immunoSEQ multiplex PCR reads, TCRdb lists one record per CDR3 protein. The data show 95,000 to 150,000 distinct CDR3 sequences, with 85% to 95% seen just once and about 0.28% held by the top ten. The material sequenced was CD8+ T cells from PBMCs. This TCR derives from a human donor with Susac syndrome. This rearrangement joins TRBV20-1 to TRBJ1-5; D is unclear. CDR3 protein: CSARGRVSNQPQHF. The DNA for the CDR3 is TGCAGTGCTAGAGGAAGGGTTAGCAATCAGCCCCAGCATTTT.